The clone carrying this T cell receptor (beta chain) was observed a few times. This sample stems from a study of identical twins. The CDR3 loop spans 14 amino acids. Per germline, CDR1 SGHRS and CDR2 YFSETQ. V shed 2 bases and J shed 6 bases, with 9 bases lying between them. TCRdb processed the 5' RACE reads anew with MiXCR; each CDR3 protein has one entry. Among under 1 million distinct CDR3 sequences listed, around an eighth were seen once. This same sample was also part of a study on yellow fever vaccine responses in identical twins.

The sample was PBMCs. The chain recombines TRBV5-1 with TRBJ1-6; D possibly corresponds to TRBD1 (5 bases). The receptor's source is a woman aged 18-29 years in good health. CDR3 nucleotide sequence: TGCGCCAGCAGCTTTCAGGGTACTAATTCACCCCTCCACTTT. This gives the protein CASSFQGTNSPLHF.